Listed here is a single TCR beta chain. During its preparation, the TCRbeta library received unique molecular identifiers. From the PCR reads, TCRdb called clonotypes with MiXCR, one entry per CDR3 protein. The sample yields approximately 130,000 distinct CDR3 sequences, roughly 9% seen once. The data were taken from a study of T-cell reconstitution after alpha-beta-depleted transplantation in children. Germline V lookup: CDR1 LGHDT, CDR2 YNNKEL (reference sequence). V was trimmed by 2 bases and J by 1 base, leaving 14 bases between them. This CDR3 comprises 16 residues. The clonotype was recovered from a girl in the first two years of life who had a stem cell transplant for combined immunodeficiency, so the T cells may come from the graft donor. This specimen consisted of PBMCs, mostly from graft donor cells, obtained 180 days after TCRalphabeta/CD19-depleted stem cell transplant. V and J are TRBV3-1 and TRBJ2-5; D is tentatively TRBD1 or TRBD2 (5 bases each). The DNA for the CDR3 is TGTGCCAGCAGCCAACTCTTGGGGACCCTCCAAGAGACCCAGTACTTC. This gives the protein CASSQLLGTLQETQYF.